This record looks at one T cell receptor beta chain sequence and its context. This clone was recorded many times. Its antigen remains unidentified. No much larger clone is present one base from it, and per-base qualities are unavailable. Receptor amplification or capture employed PCR. The sequencing machine was an Illumina HiSeq 4000. High-throughput sequencing was used to profile the TCR beta-chain CDR3 region of each patient. The authors' pipeline ran thus. The researchers built a classifier to tell apart papillary thyroid cancer patients with distant metastasis, based on CDR3 differences among clinicopathological groups. The Shannon index was used to measure repertoire diversity, and the Morisita-Horn index was used to measure how similar tumor and blood repertoires were. TCRdb reprocessed the public reads (quality trimming at Q25 with fastp, clone calling with MiXCR) and kept in-frame beta chains. The V and J calls and clone size come from TCRdb's table, not from the authors' own analysis. This sample has 26,000 or so clones in its table, and about 3.7% of those were observed once. The ten largest clones add up to 3.2% of the sample.

No patient had received any treatment before thyroid surgery. Patient clinical samples collected from about 2011 to 2018 were retrospectively analysed using T-cell receptor beta sequencing. This sample is drawn from a study of metastatic and nonmetastatic thyroid tumors (dated by TCRdb to the early 2020s). Context from the whole study: Repertoires were compared across peripheral blood and tumor or nodule tissue samples from malignant and benign thyroid patients.

The paper's findings and limits, for the study overall: In both blood and tumor samples, TCR beta diversity was reported to be significantly higher in malignant tumors than in benign nodules.

Cut back by 0 bases and 0 bases, the V and J ends lie 14 bases apart. The germline V gene provides CDR1 SGHAT and CDR2 FQNNGV. The CDR3 starts with the cysteine, ends with the phenylalanine, and has 17 residues. The DNA shown is the 51-base CDR3, in frame from base 1. The rearranged segments are TRBV11-2 and TRBJ2-5, with the D gene call left open. Sequenced: blood. The receptor comes from a male donor with papillary thyroid cancer or a benign thyroid nodule (not recorded which). Some clones in this sample may be carry-over from other donors' samples. For the CDR3, the sequence is CASSLEGWSTHQETQYF. DNA sequence: TGTGCCAGCAGCTTAGAGGGATGGAGTACTCACCAAGAGACCCAGTACTTC.